The rows below give T cell receptor beta chains drawn from one sample of a study of cytomegalovirus exposure and HLA in healthy donors. TCRdb keeps only in-frame clones here, not all; method: immunoSEQ multiplex PCR. The data contain under 300,000 clones, more than 75% of them singletons. The specimen sequenced was PBMCs. The receptor set was obtained from a woman aged 30 to 39 in good health and CMV-seropositive. CDR3s include the opening cysteine and the closing phenylalanine or tryptophan. The D gene is left open where the match is weak.

J gene: TRBJ1-2
D gene: TRBD1
V gene: TRBV11-3
CDR3 protein: CASSSPYPEWDRVYRYGYTF

J gene: TRBJ2-5
D gene: TRBD2
V gene: TRBV9
CDR3 protein: CASSGGVASRLAGVETQYF

J gene: TRBJ2-7
D gene: .
V gene: TRBV21-1
CDR3 protein: CASSNSGTGFGEQYF

J gene: TRBJ2-1
D gene: .
V gene: TRBV4-1
CDR3 protein: CASSQSTSNEQFF

J gene: TRBJ2-2
D gene: TRBD1
V gene: TRBV19
CDR3 protein: CASSMRTGGATGELFF

J gene: TRBJ2-7
D gene: .
V gene: TRBV6-1
CDR3 protein: CATSLTSLGSYEQYF

J gene: TRBJ2-3
D gene: .
V gene: TRBV15
CDR3 protein: CATSRVGGSTDTQYF

J gene: TRBJ1-2
D gene: .
V gene: TRBV20-1
CDR3 protein: CSAGATGGYTF

J gene: TRBJ1-2
D gene: .
V gene: TRBV7-3
CDR3 protein: CASSVTGVYGYTF

J gene: TRBJ2-7
D gene: TRBD1
V gene: TRBV11-1
CDR3 protein: CASRGQDYYEQYF

J gene: TRBJ2-7
D gene: .
V gene: TRBV5-4
CDR3 protein: CASSLDWPSYEQYF

J gene: TRBJ1-1
D gene: .
V gene: TRBV9
CDR3 protein: CASSGSGAPNTEAFF

J gene: TRBJ1-1
D gene: TRBD1
V gene: TRBV5-1
CDR3 protein: CASSLSPQGGGSSTEAFF

J gene: TRBJ2-5
D gene: TRBD2
V gene: TRBV2
CDR3 protein: CASSVVTGGGETQYF

J gene: TRBJ2-2
D gene: .
V gene: TRBV4-1
CDR3 protein: CASSQPPGQNTGELFF

J gene: TRBJ1-1
D gene: .
V gene: TRBV5-6
CDR3 protein: CASSLGYEAFF

J gene: TRBJ2-5
D gene: .
V gene: TRBV6-1
CDR3 protein: CASSEVFETLVETQYF

J gene: TRBJ1-1
D gene: .
V gene: TRBV18
CDR3 protein: CASSPTRTAINTEAFF

J gene: TRBJ2-7
D gene: .
V gene: TRBV6-4
CDR3 protein: CASSDSHTSLADYEQYF

J gene: TRBJ2-5
D gene: .
V gene: TRBV27
CDR3 protein: CASSLLGAGETQYF

J gene: TRBJ2-2
D gene: .
V gene: TRBV9
CDR3 protein: CASTGELDDTGELFF

J gene: TRBJ2-7
D gene: TRBD1
V gene: TRBV5-6
CDR3 protein: CASSLGQGTGGSYEQYF

J gene: TRBJ2-5
D gene: TRBD1
V gene: TRBV13
CDR3 protein: CASSSPGQGGETQYF

J gene: TRBJ2-7
D gene: TRBD1
V gene: TRBV27
CDR3 protein: CASSPGTGITYEQYF

J gene: TRBJ1-1
D gene: .
V gene: TRBV6-5
CDR3 protein: CASSLGTEAFF

J gene: TRBJ2-7
D gene: TRBD2
V gene: TRBV5-8
CDR3 protein: CASSLGLARYEQYF

J gene: TRBJ1-1
D gene: TRBD1
V gene: TRBV19
CDR3 protein: CASSPRGNEAFF

J gene: TRBJ1-5
D gene: .
V gene: TRBV2
CDR3 protein: CASGIGVSLRMQPQHF